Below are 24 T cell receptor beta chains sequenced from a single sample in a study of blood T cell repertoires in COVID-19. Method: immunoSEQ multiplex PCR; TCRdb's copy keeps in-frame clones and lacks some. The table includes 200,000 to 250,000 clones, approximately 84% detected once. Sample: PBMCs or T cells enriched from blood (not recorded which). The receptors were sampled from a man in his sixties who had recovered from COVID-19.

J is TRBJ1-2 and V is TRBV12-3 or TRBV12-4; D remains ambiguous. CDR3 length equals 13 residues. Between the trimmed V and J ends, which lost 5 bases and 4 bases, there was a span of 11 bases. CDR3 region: CASSLGSGYGYTF. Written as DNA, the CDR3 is TGTGCCAGCAGTCTAGGGAGCGGCTATGGCTACACCTTC.

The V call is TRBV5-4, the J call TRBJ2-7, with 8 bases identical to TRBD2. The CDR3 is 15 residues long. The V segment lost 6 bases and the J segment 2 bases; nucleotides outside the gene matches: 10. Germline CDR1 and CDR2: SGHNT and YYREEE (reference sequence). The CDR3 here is CASTPGSGGPYEQYF. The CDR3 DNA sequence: TGTGCCAGCACCCCCGGGTCGGGGGGGCCCTACGAGCAGTACTTC.

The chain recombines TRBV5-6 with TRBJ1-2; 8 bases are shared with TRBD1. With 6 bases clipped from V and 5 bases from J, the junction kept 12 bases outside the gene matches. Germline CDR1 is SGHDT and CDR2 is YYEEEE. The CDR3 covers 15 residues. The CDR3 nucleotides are TGTGCCAGCAACGTCAGGGGGCTCCCCGGTTATGGCTACACCTTC. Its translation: CASNVRGLPGYGYTF.

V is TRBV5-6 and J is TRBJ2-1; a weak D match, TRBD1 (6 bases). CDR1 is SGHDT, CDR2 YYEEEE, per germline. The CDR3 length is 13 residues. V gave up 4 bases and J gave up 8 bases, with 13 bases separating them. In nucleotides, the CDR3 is TGTGCCAGCAGCGAGGACAGCCGCGATGAGCAGTTCTTC. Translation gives CASSEDSRDEQFF.

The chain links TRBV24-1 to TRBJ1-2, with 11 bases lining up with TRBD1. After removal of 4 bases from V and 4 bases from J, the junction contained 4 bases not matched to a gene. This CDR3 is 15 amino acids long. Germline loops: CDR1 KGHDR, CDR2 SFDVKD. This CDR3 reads CATSDPGQGVYGYTF. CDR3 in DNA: TGTGCCACCAGTGACCCGGGACAGGGGGTCTATGGCTACACCTTC.

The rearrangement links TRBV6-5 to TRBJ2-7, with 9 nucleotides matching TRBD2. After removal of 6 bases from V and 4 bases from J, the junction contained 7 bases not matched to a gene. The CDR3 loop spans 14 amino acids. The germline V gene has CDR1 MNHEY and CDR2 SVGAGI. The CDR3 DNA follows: TGTGCCAGCAGCCCCGGGACTAGCAGGTACGAGCAGTACTTC. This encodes CASSPGTSRYEQYF.

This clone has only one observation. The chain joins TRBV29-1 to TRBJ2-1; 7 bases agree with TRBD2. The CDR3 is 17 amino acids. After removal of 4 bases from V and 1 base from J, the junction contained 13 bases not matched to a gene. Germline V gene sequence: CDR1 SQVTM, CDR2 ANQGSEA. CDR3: CSVVRGGGGTSYNEQFF. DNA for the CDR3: TGCAGCGTTGTGAGGGGCGGGGGAGGTACGTCCTACAATGAGCAGTTCTTC.

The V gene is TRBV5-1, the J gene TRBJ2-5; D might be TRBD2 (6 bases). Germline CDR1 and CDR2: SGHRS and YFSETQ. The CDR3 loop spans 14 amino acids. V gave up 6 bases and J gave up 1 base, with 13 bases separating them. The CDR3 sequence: CASTPGSLQETQYF. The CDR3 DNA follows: TGCGCCAGCACCCCCGGGAGTCTCCAAGAGACCCAGTACTTC.

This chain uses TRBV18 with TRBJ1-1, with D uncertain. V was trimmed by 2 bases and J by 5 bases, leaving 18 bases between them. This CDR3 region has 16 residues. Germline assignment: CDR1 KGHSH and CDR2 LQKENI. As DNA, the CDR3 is TGTGCCAGCTCACCATCGGGTTTGAGGGAACGAACTGAAGCTTTCTTT. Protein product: CASSPSGLRERTEAFF.

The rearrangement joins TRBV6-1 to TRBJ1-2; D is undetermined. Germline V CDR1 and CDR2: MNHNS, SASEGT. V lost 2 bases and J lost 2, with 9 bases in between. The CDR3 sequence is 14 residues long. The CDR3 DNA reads TGTGCCAGCAGTGAACGACGGAGGAACTATGGCTACACCTTC. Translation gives CASSERRRNYGYTF.

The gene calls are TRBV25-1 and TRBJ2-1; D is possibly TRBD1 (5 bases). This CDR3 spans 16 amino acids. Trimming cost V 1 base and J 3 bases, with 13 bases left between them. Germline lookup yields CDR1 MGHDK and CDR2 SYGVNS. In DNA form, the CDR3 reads TGTGCCAGCAGTGAATGGGGCGAGATTCACTACAATGAGCAGTTCTTC. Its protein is CASSEWGEIHYNEQFF.

The CDR3 nucleotides read TGTGCCAGCAGTTACTCGACTAGCGGGTACTACGAGCAGTACTTC. Translation gives CASSYSTSGYYEQYF. The chain links TRBV6-5 to TRBJ2-7, with TRBD2 matching 10 bases. The V gene's germline CDR1 is MNHEY and CDR2 SVGAGI. The length of the CDR3 is 15 residues. The V segment lost 0 bases and the J segment 3 bases; nucleotides outside the gene matches: 2.

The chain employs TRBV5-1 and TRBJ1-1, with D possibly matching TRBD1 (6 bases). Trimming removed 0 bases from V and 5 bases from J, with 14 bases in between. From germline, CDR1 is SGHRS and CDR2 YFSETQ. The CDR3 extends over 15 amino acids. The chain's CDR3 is CASSLGPGDRTEAFF. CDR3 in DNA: TGCGCCAGCAGCTTGGGTCCAGGGGATAGGACTGAAGCTTTCTTT.

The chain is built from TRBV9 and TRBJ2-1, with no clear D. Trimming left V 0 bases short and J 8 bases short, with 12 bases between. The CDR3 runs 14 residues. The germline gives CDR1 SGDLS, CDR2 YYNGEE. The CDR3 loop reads CASSVGWADDEQFF. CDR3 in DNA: TGTGCCAGCAGCGTAGGGTGGGCCGACGATGAGCAGTTCTTC.

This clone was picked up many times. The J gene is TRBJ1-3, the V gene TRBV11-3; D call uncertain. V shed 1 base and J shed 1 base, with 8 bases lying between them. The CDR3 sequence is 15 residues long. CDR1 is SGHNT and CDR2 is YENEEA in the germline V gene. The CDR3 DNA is TGTGCCAGCAGCTTAGGGGCTATATCTGGAAACACCATATATTTT. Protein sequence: CASSLGAISGNTIYF. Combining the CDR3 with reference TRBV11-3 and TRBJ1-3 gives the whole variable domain EAGVVQSPRYKIIEKKQPVAFWCNPISGHNTLYWYLQNLGQGPELLIRYENEEAVDDSQLPKDRFSAERLKGVDSTLKIQPAELGDSAVYLCASSLGAISGNTIYFGEGSWLTVV.

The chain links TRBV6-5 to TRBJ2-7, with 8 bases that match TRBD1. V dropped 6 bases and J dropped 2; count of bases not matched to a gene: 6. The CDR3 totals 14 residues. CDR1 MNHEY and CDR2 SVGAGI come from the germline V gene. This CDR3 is CASSIGQGAYEQYF. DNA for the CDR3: TGTGCCAGCAGCATCGGACAGGGTGCCTACGAGCAGTACTTC.

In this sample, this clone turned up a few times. The CDR3 reads CASSPPTSGGASTDTQYF. CDR3 DNA sequence: TGTGCCAGCAGCCCACCCACTAGCGGGGGGGCTAGCACAGATACGCAGTATTTT. The rearrangement joins TRBV9 to TRBJ2-3; 13 bases are a match to TRBD2. The CDR3 runs to 18 residues. Germline V CDR1 and CDR2: SGDLS, YYNGEE. The trim removed 4 bases at V and 0 bases at J, leaving 8 bases unmatched.

CDR3 DNA: TGTGCCAGCAGCTTAGGGCCCACATTTAATGAAAAACTGTTTTTT. Encoded protein: CASSLGPTFNEKLFF. This rearrangement joins TRBV7-6 to TRBJ1-4; D unclear. Germline V gene data show CDR1 as SGHVS and CDR2 as FNYEAQ. There are 15 residues in the CDR3. Between the trimmed V and J ends, which lost 1 base and 4 bases, there was a span of 10 bases.

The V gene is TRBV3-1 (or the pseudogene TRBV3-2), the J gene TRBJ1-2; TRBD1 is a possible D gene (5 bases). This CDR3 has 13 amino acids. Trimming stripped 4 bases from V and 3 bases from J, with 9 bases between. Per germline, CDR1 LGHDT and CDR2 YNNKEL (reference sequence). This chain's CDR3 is CASSPLGDYGYTF. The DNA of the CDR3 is TGTGCCAGCAGCCCCCTAGGGGACTATGGCTACACCTTC.

Here the CDR3 reads CASSPSGYDTEAFF. The CDR3 nucleotides read TGTGCCAGCTCACCGTCGGGGTATGACACTGAAGCTTTCTTT. The chain joins TRBV18 to TRBJ1-1; no reliable D call. This CDR3 has 14 residues. Germline CDR1 KGHSH, CDR2 LQKENI. The ends were cut back, 3 bases at V and 3 bases at J, with 11 bases in the middle.

Here the CDR3 reads CASRKDRWGNEQFF. Written as DNA, the CDR3 is TGTGCCAGCAGAAAGGACAGGTGGGGCAATGAGCAGTTCTTC. The V call is TRBV2, the J call TRBJ2-1, with 7 bases aligning to TRBD1. This CDR3 is built from 14 residues. Germline assignment: CDR1 SNHLY and CDR2 FYNNEI. The V segment lost 6 bases and the J segment 6 bases; nucleotides outside the gene matches: 8.

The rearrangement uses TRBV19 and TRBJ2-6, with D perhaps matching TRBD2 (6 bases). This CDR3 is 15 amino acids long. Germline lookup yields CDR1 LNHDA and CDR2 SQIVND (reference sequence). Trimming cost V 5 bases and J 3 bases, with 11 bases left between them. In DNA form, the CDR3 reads TGTGCCAGTAGTTTGGCGGGGTTTGGGGCCAACGTCCTGACTTTC. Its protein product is CASSLAGFGANVLTF.

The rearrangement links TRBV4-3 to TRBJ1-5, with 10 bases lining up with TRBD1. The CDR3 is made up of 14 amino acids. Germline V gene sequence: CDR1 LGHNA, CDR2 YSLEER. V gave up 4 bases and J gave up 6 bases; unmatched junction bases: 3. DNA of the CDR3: TGCGCCAGCAGCCGGACAGGGGGTTCTCAGCCCCAGCATTTT. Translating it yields CASSRTGGSQPQHF.

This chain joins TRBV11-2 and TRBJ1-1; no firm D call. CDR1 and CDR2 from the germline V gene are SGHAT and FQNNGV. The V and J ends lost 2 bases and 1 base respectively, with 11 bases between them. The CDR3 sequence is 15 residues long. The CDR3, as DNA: TGTGCCAGCAGCTTATTACGGGAGCGGAACACTGAAGCTTTCTTT. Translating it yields CASSLLRERNTEAFF.